This T cell receptor (beta chain) was captured by sequencing in a study of human T cells and chemical hapten exposure. About the research overall: In the roughly 25-week study, patients were dosed weekly with diphenylcyclopropenone on the scalp throughout. Small pooled library volume differences chiefly drove per-sample TCR yield variation.

TCRdb passed the RACE reads through MiXCR, listing each CDR3 protein once. The sample contains over 300,000 distinct CDR3 sequences, 4% to 6% of which appear only once. This clonotype was seen only a few times. What it recognizes is unknown. Study-level points and caveats: Having alopecia, the donors may differ immunologically from healthy people.

The CDR3 consists of 16 residues. Trimming took 2 bases from V and 0 from J; bases not matched to a gene: 3. Germline-derived CDR1 and CDR2 are LNHNV and YYDKDF (reference sequence). Time point indicated: pre-sensitization, week 0. Treatment: therapeutic diphenylcyclopropenone sensitization with weekly scalp DPC. The rearrangement uses TRBV15 and TRBJ2-1; 8 bases are shared with TRBD2. The starting material was whole blood, obtained in connection with sensitization to the hapten diphenylcyclopropenone (DPC). The TCR was taken from a woman aged 50 to 60 with alopecia areata. Some clones in this sample may be carry-over from other donors' samples. CDR3 loop: CATSRTSGSSYNEQFF. DNA for the CDR3: TGTGCCACCAGCAGAACGAGCGGGAGCTCCTACAATGAGCAGTTCTTC.